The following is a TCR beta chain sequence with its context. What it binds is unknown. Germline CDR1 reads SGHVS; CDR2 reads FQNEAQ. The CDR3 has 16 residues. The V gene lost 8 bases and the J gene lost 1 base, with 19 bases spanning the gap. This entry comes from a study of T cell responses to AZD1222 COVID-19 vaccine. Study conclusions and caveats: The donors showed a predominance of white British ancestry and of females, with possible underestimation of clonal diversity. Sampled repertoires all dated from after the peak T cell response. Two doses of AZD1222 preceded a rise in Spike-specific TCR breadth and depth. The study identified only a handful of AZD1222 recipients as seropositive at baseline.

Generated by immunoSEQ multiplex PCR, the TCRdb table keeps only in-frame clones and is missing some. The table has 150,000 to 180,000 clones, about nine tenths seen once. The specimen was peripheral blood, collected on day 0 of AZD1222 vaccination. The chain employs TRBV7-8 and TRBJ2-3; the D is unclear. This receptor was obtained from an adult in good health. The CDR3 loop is CASVAGSPTGTDTQYF. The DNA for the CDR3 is TGTGCCAGCGTCGCCGGGTCCCCGACCGGCACAGATACGCAGTATTTT.